This T cell receptor beta chain derives from a study of blood T cell repertoires in COVID-19. On the study more broadly: The analysed material was cDNA or gDNA that came from T cells, B-cell-depleted T cells, or PBMCs.

The study recruited people aged about 18 to 90 years across approximately 25 US areas. No more than 2 weeks before study entry, exposed participants had met a case of COVID-19. Germline V CDR1 and CDR2: MDHEN, SYDVKM. J gave up 4 bases and V 5 bases, and 4 bases lay outside the gene matches. The CDR3 has 15 residues. Per the original methods: Reference gene primer amplification yielded estimated nucleated cell counts. Assay used: immunoSEQ multiplex PCR; TCRdb lists only in-frame clones, some missing. V and J calls and clone size come straight from that table; D and trimming were deduced from the DNA. This sample has roughly 240,000 clones, with 85% to 90% found just once.

The TCR comes from a man aged 50-60 years who had been exposed to COVID-19. The V and J genes are TRBV28 and TRBJ2-3; TRBD2 agrees at 12 bases. The sample was PBMCs or T cells enriched from blood (not recorded which). CDR3 amino acids: CASSLAGGRSDTQYF. CDR3 sequence (DNA): TGTGCCAGCAGTCTAGCGGGGGGGCGTTCAGATACGCAGTATTTT.